The following is a T cell receptor beta chain sequence with its context. Its cognate antigen is unknown. V lost 6 bases to trimming and J lost 1 base; unmatched junction nucleotides: 5. CDR1 is SNHLY, CDR2 FYNNEI, per germline. This CDR3 region has 16 residues. Alongside a J-beta primer mix, a sample-barcoded 5' primer served in a second PCR lasting 7 to 11 cycles. Each of the cDNA molecules was tagged by a template-switch adaptor with 12 random nucleotides. Each CDR3 protein gets one entry after TCRdb re-called the 5' RACE reads with MiXCR. Of some 1.6 million distinct CDR3 sequences in the sample, about 32% were seen once. The sample belongs to a study of blood T cells in healthy people across ages. The study, taken as a whole, reports: Measured against age, TCR beta diversity per million T cells decreased in a roughly linear manner. Higher diversity and more naive CD4+ cells were features of long-lived donors, compared to aged donors. Lack of knowledge of donor CMV status possibly confounded expanded clonotype changes.

This TCR came from a young woman in good health. The chain couples TRBV2 to TRBJ2-2, with 10 bases fitting TRBD2. The sequenced material came from blood. CDR3 sequence (DNA): TGTGCCAGCAGCCTAGCGGGGGTGTTGAACACCGGGGAGCTGTTTTTT. Encoded protein: CASSLAGVLNTGELFF.